The 23 T cell receptor beta chains reported below all come from one sample, sequenced in a study of cytomegalovirus exposure and HLA in healthy donors. 60 Vbeta and 13 Jbeta primers were used in PCR. Libraries were prepared by immunoSEQ multiplex PCR; TCRdb keeps only in-frame clonotypes and omits some of them. The sample lists more than 80,000 clones; 65% to 80% were seen once. Sequences were obtained from PBMCs. These receptors were obtained from a man in his 60s in good health and CMV-seronegative.

The chain links TRBV30 to TRBJ2-1; 10 nucleotides agree with TRBD2. J lost 12 bases, V lost 2 bases, and 7 bases had no gene match. CDR1 is GTSNPN, CDR2 SVGIG, per germline (reference sequence). This CDR3 contains 13 residues. The CDR3 sequence is CAWSRTSGVRQFF. CDR3 DNA sequence: TGTGCCTGGAGTCGTACTAGCGGGGTAAGGCAGTTCTTC.

V gene TRBV20-1 combines with J gene TRBJ2-1; the D is unclear. Germline loops: CDR1 DFQATT, CDR2 SNEGSKA (reference sequence). Deletions cut 5 bases from V and 8 bases from J, with 10 bases between. There are 11 residues in the CDR3. The CDR3 DNA is TGCAGTGCTGAGTCCCTCCATGAGCAGTTCTTC. It is translated as CSAESLHEQFF.

Remarks on this clone: The junction shows a germline mismatch at one end, possibly a read error. This chain joins TRBV7-9 and TRBJ2-1, with 14 bases that match TRBD2. The CDR3 loop spans 16 amino acids. CDR1 and CDR2 from the germline V gene are SEHNR and FQNEAQ (reference sequence). CDR3 sequence reads: CSSTRRGLAGASEQFF. The DNA of the CDR3 is TGTTCCAGCACCCGAAGGGGACTAGCGGGGGCCTCGGAGCAGTTCTTC.

This clone appeared once. V gene TRBV6-6 combines with J gene TRBJ2-3, with D unclear. Germline CDR1 and CDR2: MNHNY and SVGAGI (reference sequence). Trimming stripped 2 bases from V and 2 bases from J, with 8 bases between. The CDR3 loop spans 14 amino acids. As DNA, the CDR3 is TGTGCCAGCAGTTACACACCCGACACAGATACGCAGTATTTT. Translated: CASSYTPDTDTQYF.

The chain couples TRBV19 to TRBJ2-5, with 7 bases identical to TRBD1. The DNA end favors TRBJ2-7, so the J call may be wrong. CDR3 length equals 14 residues. Germline V gene sequence: CDR1 LNHDA, CDR2 SQIVND (reference sequence). CDR3 sequence reads: CASRTGQFSYEQYF. CDR3 nucleotide sequence: TGTGCCAGCCGGACAGGACAATTCTCCTACGAGCAGTACTTC.

This chain uses TRBV2 with TRBJ2-1, with 11 bases lining up with TRBD2. V shed 3 bases and J 4 bases; nucleotides not matched to a gene: 2. Germline lookup yields CDR1 SNHLY and CDR2 FYNNEI. This CDR3 comprises 15 residues. For the CDR3, the DNA is TGTGCCAGCAGTGAGACTAGCGGGGCATACAATGAGCAGTTCTTC. It encodes CASSETSGAYNEQFF.

The chain carries TRBV27 and TRBJ1-1, with D maybe TRBD1 (6 bases). This CDR3 contains 16 residues. Germline V gene data show CDR1 as MNHEY and CDR2 as SMNVEV (reference sequence). V shed 3 bases and J shed 4 bases, with 18 bases lying between them. Written as DNA, the CDR3 is TGTGCCAGCAGTTTGAGGGGGGGGTGGGGAAGCACTGAAGCTTTCTTT. It specifies CASSLRGGWGSTEAFF.

The CDR3 DNA sequence: TGTGCCAGCAGCCCGGACTGGGAGACCCAGTACTTC. Amino acids: CASSPDWETQYF. The rearrangement joins TRBV9 to TRBJ2-5, with D tentatively TRBD2 (5 bases). This CDR3 spans 12 amino acids. The V end was cut by 4 bases, the J end by 5 bases, with 9 bases between. CDR1 SGDLS and CDR2 YYNGEE come from the germline V gene.

The V call is TRBV14, the J call TRBJ2-7; 15 nucleotides line up with TRBD2. The CDR3 loop spans 16 amino acids. In germline, CDR1 is SGHDN, CDR2 FVKESK. V dropped 5 bases and J dropped 2; count of bases not matched to a gene: 4. The CDR3 DNA is TGTGCCAGCAGCAGGGGACTAGCGGGGGGAACCTACGAGCAGTACTTC. Amino acid sequence: CASSRGLAGGTYEQYF.

The chain links TRBV6-6 to TRBJ1-1; 8 nucleotides agree with TRBD1. This CDR3 contains 15 residues. Germline V gene sequence: CDR1 MNHNY, CDR2 SVGAGI (reference sequence). Unmatched junction bases numbered 7, after V lost 6 bases and J lost 1 base. CDR3 bases: TGTGCCAGCAGCAACGCAGGGGGCCCGAACACTGAAGCTTTCTTT. Its translation: CASSNAGGPNTEAFF.

The V gene is TRBV27, the J gene TRBJ1-1, with D perhaps TRBD1 (5 bases). Germline values: CDR1 MNHEY, CDR2 SMNVEV (reference sequence). Trimming pared 4 bases from V and 11 bases from J, leaving 14 bases between. The CDR3 spans 12 residues. CDR3 sequence: CASSSDGQLAFF. The CDR3 DNA reads as TGTGCCAGCAGTTCCGATGGACAATTGGCTTTCTTT.

V gene TRBV5-6 combines with J gene TRBJ2-2, with 9 positions matching TRBD1. Germline V CDR1 and CDR2: SGHDT, YYEEEE. Losses at the gene ends were 3 bases for V and 6 bases for J; bases not matched to a gene: 9. The CDR3 sequence is 16 residues long. The CDR3 nucleotides read TGTGCCAGCAGCTCCCGGGACAGGGTCGGTTCCGGGGAGCTGTTTTTT. This translates into CASSSRDRVGSGELFF.

The gene calls are TRBV5-1 and TRBJ1-2; the D gene is possibly TRBD1 (6 bases). CDR1 is SGHRS, CDR2 YFSETQ, per germline. Trimming removed 0 bases from V and 2 bases from J, with 8 bases in between. There are 14 residues in the CDR3. CDR3: CASSLAGQNYGYTF. DNA for the CDR3: TGCGCCAGCAGCTTGGCCGGACAGAACTATGGCTACACCTTC.

This clone has a handful of counts. This chain connects TRBV19 to TRBJ1-1; weak D call: TRBD1 (6 bases). The ends were cut back, 6 bases at V and 1 base at J, with 9 bases in the middle. This CDR3 has 13 residues. Germline CDR1 and CDR2: LNHDA and SQIVND (reference sequence). The CDR3 DNA is TGTGCCAGTAGCTGGGGACAGAACACTGAAGCTTTCTTT. It codes for CASSWGQNTEAFF.

This sequence joins TRBV30 and TRBJ1-6, with 7 bases fitting TRBD1. CDR3 length: 16 amino acids. Trimming removed 5 bases from V and 2 bases from J; junction bases left unmatched: 9. Per germline, CDR1 GTSNPN and CDR2 SVGIG (reference sequence). The CDR3 DNA follows: TGTGCCTGGTCAATAGGGGGCGCCGCCTATAATTCACCCCTCCACTTT. The encoded protein is CAWSIGGAAYNSPLHF.

The table lists this clone with a count of one. The chain couples TRBV30 to TRBJ2-7; TRBD1 agrees at 9 bases. J was trimmed by 6 bases and V by 4 bases; bases with no gene match: 7. This CDR3 comprises 13 residues. Germline V gene data show CDR1 as GTSNPN and CDR2 as SVGIG (reference sequence). Here the CDR3 reads CAWNPGTGTEQYF. CDR3 nucleotides: TGTGCCTGGAATCCAGGGACAGGGACCGAGCAGTACTTC.

The chain joins TRBV18 to TRBJ2-3; 9 positions match TRBD2. After removal of 3 bases from V and 4 bases from J, the junction contained 8 bases not matched to a gene. The CDR3 length is 16 residues. The germline gives CDR1 KGHSH, CDR2 LQKENI. CDR3 in amino acids: CASSPSPRGGPDTQYF. CDR3 sequence (DNA): TGTGCCAGCTCACCCTCGCCGCGGGGGGGACCAGATACGCAGTATTTT.

The chain employs TRBV7-9 and TRBJ1-1; 7 bases fit TRBD1. The CDR3 runs 14 residues. V shed 4 bases, J shed 4 bases, and the junction held 6 bases outside the gene matches. The germline gives CDR1 SEHNR, CDR2 FQNEAQ (reference sequence). The DNA of the CDR3 is TGTGCCAGCAGCTCCAGGGCAGGGGGCACTGAAGCTTTCTTT. Residues: CASSSRAGGTEAFF.

CDR3 in DNA: TGTGCCAGCAGTGTACTAGCGGGGGGGCTTGAGACCCAGTACTTC. Protein sequence: CASSVLAGGLETQYF. The chain is built from TRBV2 and TRBJ2-5; TRBD2 matches 13 bases. V gave up 4 bases and J gave up 5 bases; unmatched junction bases: 4. Germline V gene sequence: CDR1 SNHLY, CDR2 FYNNEI. The CDR3 spans 15 residues.

The V gene is TRBV27, the J gene TRBJ1-3; D remains ambiguous. This CDR3 contains 15 residues. Germline V CDR1 and CDR2: MNHEY, SMNVEV (reference sequence). Deletions cut 0 bases from V and 0 bases from J, with 6 bases between. The CDR3 here is CASSLSRGSGNTIYF. DNA of the CDR3: TGTGCCAGCAGTTTATCGCGGGGCTCTGGAAACACCATATATTTT.

A few counts support this clone. This chain connects TRBV4-1 to TRBJ1-5; D not resolved. V gave up 0 bases and J gave up 0 bases, with 9 bases separating them. The CDR3 sequence is 16 residues long. The germline V gene encodes CDR1 MGHRA and CDR2 YSYEKL. CDR3 amino acids: CASSQEWQVSNQPQHF. In nucleotides, the CDR3 is TGCGCCAGCAGCCAAGAATGGCAGGTTAGCAATCAGCCCCAGCATTTT.

V gene TRBV5-6 combines with J gene TRBJ2-7; D might be TRBD1 (5 bases). The CDR3 runs 13 residues. Trimming pared 1 base from V and 2 bases from J, leaving 7 bases between. The germline gives CDR1 SGHDT, CDR2 YYEEEE. CDR3 amino acids: CASSLWGPYEQYF. In DNA, the CDR3 is TGTGCCAGCAGCTTGTGGGGCCCCTACGAGCAGTACTTC.

The chain employs TRBV6-6 and TRBJ2-5, with D possibly matching TRBD1 (7 bases). From germline, CDR1 is MNHNY and CDR2 SVGAGI (reference sequence). CDR3 length: 14 amino acids. V lost 3 bases and J lost 5, with 13 bases in between. The CDR3 region is CASSYGSGGETQYF. The DNA for the CDR3 is TGTGCCAGCAGTTATGGGTCAGGGGGGGAGACCCAGTACTTC.